What follows are 10 T cell receptor beta chains derived from one specimen sequenced in a study of blood T cell repertoires in COVID-19. TCRdb's copy holds only in-frame clones and misses some; the assay was immunoSEQ multiplex PCR. The data contain more than 250,000 clones, over 75% of them singletons. Sequenced sample: peripheral blood. The origin of the receptors is a man aged 45-60 years with active or convalescent COVID-19.

The chain employs TRBV5-4 and TRBJ2-1, with 7 positions matching TRBD2. The CDR3 totals 16 residues. Germline lookup yields CDR1 SGHNT and CDR2 YYREEE (reference sequence). V gave up 4 bases and J gave up 7 bases; unmatched junction bases: 14. CDR3 residues: CASSSPLAERSNEQFF. The CDR3 region has the DNA TGTGCCAGCAGCAGCCCCCTAGCGGAACGTAGTAATGAGCAGTTCTTC.

This clone was seen a single time. This chain uses TRBV5-1 with TRBJ1-6, with TRBD1 as a possible D gene (6 bases). The CDR3 length is 15 residues. Trimming took off 0 bases at V and 7 bases at J, with 11 bases between the two ends. The germline V gene has CDR1 SGHRS and CDR2 YFSETQ. The CDR3 sequence: CASSLEQQGNSPLHF. DNA of the CDR3: TGCGCCAGCAGCTTGGAGCAACAGGGAAATTCACCCCTCCACTTT.

The CDR3 DNA reads as TGTGCCAGTTCGGGGTACGGGGTTTATGGCTACACCTTC. Translated: CASSGYGVYGYTF. The chain is built from TRBV19 and TRBJ1-2; D not resolved. V was pared by 8 bases and J by 5 bases, with 15 bases between. The germline V gene encodes CDR1 LNHDA and CDR2 SQIVND (reference sequence). The CDR3 is 13 amino acids.

V and J are TRBV7-2 and TRBJ2-3; a weak D match, TRBD2 (5 bases). The germline gives CDR1 SGHTA, CDR2 FQGNSA. The V end was cut by 4 bases, the J end by 2 bases, with 10 bases between. The length of the CDR3 is 14 residues. CDR3 region: CASSYGIYTDTQYF. In DNA form, the CDR3 reads TGTGCCAGCAGCTACGGGATTTACACAGATACGCAGTATTTT. Full variable domain (rest looked up from reference TRBV7-2 and TRBJ2-3): GAGVSQSPSNKVTEKGKDVELRCDPISGHTALYWYRQSLGQGLEFLIYFQGNSAPDKSGLPSDRFSAERTGGSVSTLTIQRTQQEDSAVYLCASSYGIYTDTQYFGPGTRLTVL.

The chain combines TRBV6-6 with TRBJ2-3, with 11 bases identical to TRBD2. The CDR3 is 13 amino acids. The germline CDR1 and CDR2 sequences are MNHNY and SVGAGI (reference sequence). The V segment lost 10 bases and the J segment 14 bases; nucleotides outside the gene matches: 14. CDR3 DNA: TGTGCCACCTCCGTAGCGGGAGGGCCAGATACGTATTTT. This translates into CATSVAGGPDTYF.

The CDR3 region is CASSLSLFSGNTIYF. The CDR3 DNA sequence: TGTGCCAGCAGCTTATCCCTATTTTCTGGAAACACCATATATTTT. The rearrangement joins TRBV7-9 to TRBJ1-3; D gene ambiguous. The CDR3 consists of 15 residues. V was pared by 2 bases and J by 1 base, with 9 bases between. Per the germline V gene, CDR1 is SEHNR and CDR2 is FQNEAQ (reference sequence).

The rearrangement links TRBV6-6 to TRBJ2-5; possible D gene TRBD2, 7 bases. CDR1 is MNHNY, CDR2 SVGAGI, per germline (reference sequence). The CDR3 consists of 15 residues. V was pared by 6 bases and J by 5 bases, with 19 bases between. CDR3 bases: TGTGCCAGCAGCTTAGGGGGGGGGCTAAGGGAGACCCAGTACTTC. This sequence encodes CASSLGGGLRETQYF.

This rearrangement joins TRBV28 to TRBJ2-3, with a tentative D call TRBD1 (5 bases). V gave up 6 bases and J gave up 10 bases, with 17 bases separating them. In germline, CDR1 is MDHEN, CDR2 SYDVKM. The CDR3 has 13 residues. The CDR3 reads CASSLSRVLAQYF. Written as DNA, the CDR3 is TGTGCCAGCAGCCTAAGCAGGGTTCTCGCGCAGTATTTT.

The gene calls are TRBV7-2 and TRBJ2-3, with a tentative D call TRBD2 (6 bases). V was cut by 4 bases and J by 2 bases, with 16 bases left in between. The CDR3 contains 16 residues. Looked up from germline, CDR1 is SGHTA and CDR2 is FQGNSA. CDR3 sequence reads: CASSYLLGGYTDTQYF. The DNA of the CDR3 is TGTGCCAGCAGCTACCTACTAGGAGGGTACACAGATACGCAGTATTTT.

The V and J genes are TRBV30 and TRBJ2-7, with D perhaps TRBD1 (5 bases). The CDR3 extends over 16 amino acids. The V gene's germline CDR1 is GTSNPN and CDR2 SVGIG (reference sequence). The V and J ends lost 0 bases and 0 bases respectively, with 15 bases between them. The CDR3 DNA reads as TGTGCCTGGAGTGTACGGAAGGGGCCCAGCTCCTACGAGCAGTACTTC. Amino acid sequence: CAWSVRKGPSSYEQYF.